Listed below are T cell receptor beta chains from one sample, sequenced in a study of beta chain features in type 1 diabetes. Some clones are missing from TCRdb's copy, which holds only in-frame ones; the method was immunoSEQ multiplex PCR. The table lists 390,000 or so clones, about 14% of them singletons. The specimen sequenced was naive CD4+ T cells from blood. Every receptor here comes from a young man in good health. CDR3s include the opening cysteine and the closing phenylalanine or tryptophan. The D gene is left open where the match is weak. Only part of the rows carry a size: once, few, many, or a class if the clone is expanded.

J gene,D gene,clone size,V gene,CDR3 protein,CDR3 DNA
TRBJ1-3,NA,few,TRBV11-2,CASSLSQENTIYF,TGTGCCAGCAGCTTAAGTCAAGAAAACACCATATATTTT
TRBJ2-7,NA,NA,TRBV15,CATSRDPTGPYEQYF,TGTGCCACCAGCAGAGATCCAACAGGTCCGTATGAGCAGTACTTC
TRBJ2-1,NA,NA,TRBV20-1,CSAKLHNEQFF,TGCAGTGCTAAGCTGCACAATGAGCAGTTCTTC
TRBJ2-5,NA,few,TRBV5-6,CASSSGVGIGETQYF,TGTGCCAGCAGCAGTGGTGTGGGAATAGGGGAGACCCAGTACTTC
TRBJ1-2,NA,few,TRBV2,CASSESDGIRNYGYTF,TGTGCCAGCAGTGAGTCGGACGGGATTCGAAACTATGGCTACACCTTC
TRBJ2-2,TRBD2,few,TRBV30,CAWRDKRSGRAIGELFF,TGTGCCTGGAGAGATAAGAGGAGCGGGAGGGCCATCGGGGAGCTGTTTTTT
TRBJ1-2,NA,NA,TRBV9,CASSVDLGSGIYTF,TGTGCCAGCAGCGTAGACTTAGGGTCTGGAATCTACACCTTC
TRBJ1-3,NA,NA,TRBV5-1,CASSVTTGSGNTIYF,TGCGCCAGCAGCGTCACGACAGGCTCTGGAAACACCATATATTTT
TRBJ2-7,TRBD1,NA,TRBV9,CASSVGQETGVWDEQYF,TGTGCCAGCAGCGTAGGCCAGGAGACAGGGGTTTGGGACGAGCAGTACTTC
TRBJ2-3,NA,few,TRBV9,CASSTGMTDTQYF,TGTGCCAGCAGCACCGGGATGACAGATACGCAGTATTTT
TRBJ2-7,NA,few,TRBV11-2,CASSLERGSLTVQYF,TGTGCCAGCAGCTTAGAGAGAGGGAGCCTAACGGTCCAGTACTTC
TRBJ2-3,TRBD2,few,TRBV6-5,CASSQGTSVDTQYF,TGTGCCAGCAGTCAAGGGACTAGCGTCGATACGCAGTATTTT
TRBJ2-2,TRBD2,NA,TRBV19,CASRSGRSTGELFF,TGTGCCAGTCGTTCCGGGAGGTCCACCGGGGAGCTGTTTTTT
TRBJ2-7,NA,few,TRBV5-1,CASSSETQPYEQYF,TGCGCCAGCAGCTCCGAGACACAACCCTACGAGCAGTACTTC
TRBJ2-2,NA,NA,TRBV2,CASSEGAAGELFF,TGTGCCAGCAGTGAAGGGGCAGCCGGGGAGCTGTTTTTT
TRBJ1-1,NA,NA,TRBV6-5,CASSAGHRDTEAFF,TGTGCCAGCAGTGCGGGACATCGGGACACTGAAGCTTTCTTT
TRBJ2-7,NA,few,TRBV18,CASSPSQGPSYEQYF,TGTGCCAGCTCACCCAGCCAGGGGCCTTCCTACGAGCAGTACTTC
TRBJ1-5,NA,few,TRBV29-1,CSVLENSNQPQHF,TGCAGCGTTCTAGAGAATAGCAATCAGCCCCAGCATTTT
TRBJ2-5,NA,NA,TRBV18,CASSPPQETQYF,TGTGCCAGCTCACCACCTCAAGAGACCCAGTACTTC
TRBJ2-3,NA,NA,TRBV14,CASSQANSRGDTQYF,TGTGCCAGCAGCCAAGCCAACTCCAGGGGTGATACGCAGTATTTT
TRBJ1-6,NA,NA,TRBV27,CASSLEGGSDSPLHF,TGTGCCAGCAGTTTAGAAGGAGGGTCTGACTCACCCCTCCACTTT
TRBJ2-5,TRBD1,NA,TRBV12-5,CASGLVLGTGSQETQYF,TGTGCTAGTGGTTTGGTACTTGGGACAGGATCCCAAGAGACCCAGTACTTC
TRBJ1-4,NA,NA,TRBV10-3,CAISGGRKNEKLFF,TGTGCCATCAGTGGCGGACGGAAAAATGAAAAACTGTTTTTT
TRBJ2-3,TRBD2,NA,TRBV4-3,CASSQDPSGGAKDTQYF,TGCGCCAGCAGCCAAGATCCTAGCGGGGGGGCCAAGGATACGCAGTATTTT
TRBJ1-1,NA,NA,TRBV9,CASSPTSGVTEAFF,TGTGCCAGCAGCCCAACTTCAGGGGTCACTGAAGCTTTCTTT
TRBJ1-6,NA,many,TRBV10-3,CAISESSTGPLHF,TGTGCCATCAGTGAGTCCTCGACCGGGCCCCTCCACTTT
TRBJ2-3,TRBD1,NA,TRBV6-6,CASSSRTGSTDTQYF,TGTGCCAGCAGCTCCCGGACAGGAAGCACAGATACGCAGTATTTT
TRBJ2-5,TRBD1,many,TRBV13,CASSRGTGETQYF,TGTGCCAGCAGCCGGGGGACAGGAGAGACCCAGTACTTC
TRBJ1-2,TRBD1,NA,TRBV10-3,CAIRTGGAGYGYTF,TGTGCCATCAGAACAGGGGGCGCAGGCTATGGCTACACCTTC
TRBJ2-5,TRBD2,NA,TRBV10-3,CAIKAAGGQETQYF,TGTGCCATCAAGGCAGCGGGGGGCCAAGAGACCCAGTACTTC
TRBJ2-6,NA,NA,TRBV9,CASSDRHVSGANVLTF,TGTGCCAGCAGCGACCGACACGTCTCTGGGGCCAACGTCCTGACTTTC
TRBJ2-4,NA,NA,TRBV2,CASRDRDFGNIQYF,TGTGCCAGCAGAGACCGGGACTTCGGAAACATTCAGTACTTC
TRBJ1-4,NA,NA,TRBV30,CAWDQGLNEKLFF,TGTGCCTGGGATCAGGGCCTTAATGAAAAACTGTTTTTT
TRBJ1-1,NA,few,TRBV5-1,CASSLQGNTEAFF,TGCGCCAGCAGCTTACAGGGGAACACTGAAGCTTTCTTT
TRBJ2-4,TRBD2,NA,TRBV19,CASSRTSLPKNIQYF,TGTGCCAGTAGTCGGACTAGCTTACCCAAAAACATTCAGTACTTC
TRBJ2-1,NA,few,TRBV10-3,CAIGDTGNEQFF,TGTGCCATCGGAGACACAGGGAATGAGCAGTTCTTC
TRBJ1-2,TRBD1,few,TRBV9,CASSVATGQGNYGYTF,TGTGCCAGCAGCGTAGCTACGGGACAGGGGAACTATGGCTACACCTTC
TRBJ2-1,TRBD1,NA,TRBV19,CASNWDRGYNEQFF,TGTGCCAGTAATTGGGACAGGGGTTACAATGAGCAGTTCTTC
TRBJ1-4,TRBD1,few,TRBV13,CASSPRQGINRRGNEKLFF,TGTGCCAGCAGCCCTCGACAGGGGATAAATAGGAGAGGGAATGAAAAACTGTTTTTT
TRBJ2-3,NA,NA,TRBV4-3,CASSQVLNTDTQYF,TGCGCCAGCAGCCAAGTCCTGAACACAGATACGCAGTATTTT
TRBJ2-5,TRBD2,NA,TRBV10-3,CAISESVLAGDQQETQYF,TGTGCCATCAGTGAGTCCGTACTAGCGGGAGACCAACAAGAGACCCAGTACTTC